Below, 31 T cell receptor beta chains from the same sample are listed, as sequenced in a study of blood T cells in healthy people across ages. A second PCR of roughly 7 to 11 cycles used a sample-barcoded 5' primer and a J-beta primer mix. TCRdb analysed the 5' RACE reads with MiXCR anew, one entry per CDR3 protein. The sample has over a million distinct CDR3 sequences, 35% to 55% seen once. The source material was blood. The receptors shown here come from an older woman in good health.

The chain couples TRBV20-1 to TRBJ1-5; a weak D match, TRBD1 (6 bases). V was pared by 3 bases and J by 0 bases, with 6 bases between. This CDR3 has 13 residues. CDR1 is DFQATT and CDR2 is SNEGSKA in the germline V gene (reference sequence). Written as DNA, the CDR3 is TGCAGTGCTAGGGACAGTAGCAATCAGCCCCAGCATTTT. This encodes CSARDSSNQPQHF.

The DNA of the CDR3 is TGTGCCAGCAGCTTCACTCTCCGACAGGGAGCCACTGAAGCTTTCTTT. It is translated as CASSFTLRQGATEAFF. The chain employs TRBV11-2 and TRBJ1-1; 7 nucleotides line up with TRBD1. Per germline, CDR1 SGHAT and CDR2 FQNNGV. Trimming took 3 bases from V and 4 from J; bases not matched to a gene: 11. The length of the CDR3 is 16 residues.

The chain is built from TRBV24-1 and TRBJ2-7, with 8 nucleotides matching TRBD1. Germline V gene data show CDR1 as KGHDR and CDR2 as SFDVKD. The CDR3 is 13 residues long. Trimming removed 5 bases from V and 12 bases from J; junction bases left unmatched: 11. CDR3 sequence: CATSGLPGTGLYF. The CDR3 DNA follows: TGTGCCACCAGTGGGCTTCCGGGGACAGGTTTGTACTTC.

The genes are TRBV11-2 and TRBJ2-1; the D gene is possibly TRBD2 (6 bases). CDR1 and CDR2 from the germline V gene are SGHAT and FQNNGV. The CDR3 consists of 18 residues. V was clipped by 4 bases and J by 2 bases, with 21 bases between them. This chain's CDR3 is CASSSPPLRGGAYNEQFF. CDR3 nucleotides: TGTGCCAGCAGCTCCCCCCCTCTACGCGGAGGGGCCTACAATGAGCAGTTCTTC. Supplemented by reference TRBV11-2 and TRBJ2-1, the full variable domain reads EAGVAQSPRYKIIEKRQSVAFWCNPISGHATLYWYQQILGQGPKLLIQFQNNGVVDDSQLPKDRFSAERLKGVDSTLKIQPAKLEDSAVYLCASSSPPLRGGAYNEQFFGPGTRLTVL.

The J gene is TRBJ1-2, the V gene TRBV13; D gene unclear. V was trimmed by 5 bases and J by 4 bases, leaving 11 bases between them. Per the germline V gene, CDR1 is PRHDT and CDR2 is FYEKMQ (reference sequence). The CDR3 contains 13 residues. As DNA, the CDR3 is TGTGCCAGCAGCCCGGGTTCTACCTATGGCTACACCTTC. As protein: CASSPGSTYGYTF.

The gene calls are TRBV7-8 and TRBJ2-1; 7 bases map to TRBD2. This CDR3 spans 14 amino acids. The germline V gene encodes CDR1 SGHVS and CDR2 FQNEAQ. The J segment lost 10 bases and the V segment lost 0 bases, leaving 6 bases of the junction unmatched. For the CDR3, the DNA is TGTGCCAGCAGCTTAGCCGGGGGGACTGTCGAGCAGTTCTTC. The encoded protein is CASSLAGGTVEQFF.

The chain combines TRBV10-3 with TRBJ1-2, with a possible D match to TRBD1 (5 bases). V was shortened by 4 bases and J by 2 bases, with 11 bases between the two germline ends. Germline V gives CDR1 ENHRY, CDR2 SYGVKD. The CDR3 is 14 amino acids. In DNA, the CDR3 is TGTGCCATCAGTGCTTCAGGGATAAACTATGGCTACACCTTC. Translated, it gives CAISASGINYGYTF.

The chain combines TRBV29-1 with TRBJ2-7, with a possible D match to TRBD2 (6 bases). The CDR3 spans 11 residues. Germline CDR1 is SQVTM and CDR2 is ANQGSEA. Trimming stripped 6 bases from V and 12 bases from J, with 18 bases between. CDR3 nucleotides: TGCAGCGTCCTAGGAGGGGAGACCCGGTACTTC. Its translation: CSVLGGETRYF.

J is TRBJ1-1 and V is TRBV9, with D hard to call. Germline V gene sequence: CDR1 SGDLS, CDR2 YYNGEE. The germline V and J ends were trimmed by 2 bases and 0 bases, with 11 bases remaining between them. The CDR3 has 15 residues. As DNA, the CDR3 is TGTGCCAGCAGCGTCCCTAACGGGGTGAACACTGAAGCTTTCTTT. It encodes CASSVPNGVNTEAFF. The whole variable domain, filled in from reference TRBV9 and TRBJ1-1, reads DSGVTQTPKHLITATGQRVTLRCSPRSGDLSVYWYQQSLDQGLQFLIQYYNGEERAKGNILERFSAQQFPDLHSELNLSSLELGDSALYFCASSVPNGVNTEAFFGQGTRLTVV.

The DNA for the CDR3 is TGTGCCAGCAGCAAAAAATCCAACAGGGGGATCCACGAGCAGTACTTC. Translating gives CASSKKSNRGIHEQYF. The chain carries TRBV21-1 and TRBJ2-7; the table's D call, TRBD1, was not checked against the DNA. TRBV21-1 is tagged as a pseudogene. The CDR3 spans 16 residues.

This clonotype was picked up a small number of times. J is TRBJ2-1 and V is TRBV27; unclear D gene. The CDR3 has 13 amino acids. Germline V gives CDR1 MNHEY, CDR2 SMNVEV (reference sequence). V was trimmed by 3 bases and J by 6 bases, leaving 9 bases between them. The CDR3 DNA is TGTGCCAGCAGTTTTGGGCAGTCCAATGAGCAGTTCTTC. Translated, it gives CASSFGQSNEQFF.

This clonotype was recorded a few times. The chain joins TRBV27 to TRBJ2-7; tentatively, D is TRBD1 (6 bases). V shed 5 bases and J shed 2 bases, with 19 bases lying between them. CDR1 and CDR2 from the germline V gene are MNHEY and SMNVEV (reference sequence). CDR3 length: 16 amino acids. In DNA form, the CDR3 reads TGTGCCAGCAGTACCGACACAGGGAAGCTTGCCTACGAGCAGTACTTC. It specifies CASSTDTGKLAYEQYF.

This rearrangement joins TRBV12-3 or TRBV12-4 to TRBJ2-1; no reliable D call. Trimming stripped 3 bases from V and 13 bases from J, with 13 bases between. The length of the CDR3 is 12 residues. The CDR3 sequence is CASSFLWGFQFF. The CDR3 DNA reads as TGTGCCAGCAGTTTTCTATGGGGATTTCAGTTCTTC.

The chain links TRBV28 to TRBJ1-1, with 8 bases matching TRBD1. Trimming cost V 4 bases and J 7 bases; bases outside gene matches: 5. Germline CDR1 reads MDHEN; CDR2 reads SYDVKM. This CDR3 is 13 amino acids long. This chain's CDR3 is CASSSTGGVEAFF. CDR3 nucleotides: TGTGCCAGCAGTTCAACAGGGGGGGTTGAAGCTTTCTTT.

Concerning this clonotype itself: The junction departs from the called germline gene at one end, perhaps through a read error. CDR3 sequence (DNA): TGCGCCAGCAGCTTGTTTAGCGGGAGACTTTCTGGGGCCGACGTCCTGACTTTC. This translates into CASSLFSGRLSGADVLTF. This sequence joins TRBV5-1 and TRBJ2-6, with 9 bases that match TRBD2. There are 18 residues in the CDR3. Looked up from germline, CDR1 is SGHRS and CDR2 is YFSETQ.

This clonotype was counted at least ten times. V is TRBV6-6 and J is TRBJ2-7, with D maybe TRBD1 (7 bases). V gave up 4 bases and J gave up 3 bases, with 13 bases separating them. Germline-derived CDR1 and CDR2 are MNHNY and SVGAGI (reference sequence). The CDR3 is 14 amino acids. CDR3: CASSSRQGGYEQYF. CDR3 in DNA: TGTGCCAGCAGTTCCAGACAGGGAGGCTACGAGCAGTACTTC.

This clonotype came up a few times. This sequence joins TRBV16 and TRBJ1-5; D gene uncertain. V was shortened by 4 bases and J by 7 bases, with 14 bases between the two germline ends. CDR3 size: 14 residues. CDR1 and CDR2 from the germline V gene are KGHSY and FQNENV. In nucleotides, the CDR3 is TGTGCCAGCAGCCCTCGGGCAGAGAGACAGCCCCAGCATTTT. It is translated as CASSPRAERQPQHF.

V and J are TRBV20-1 and TRBJ2-7, with D perhaps matching TRBD1 (5 bases). This CDR3 region has 13 residues. V lost 4 bases and J lost 6, with 16 bases in between. Germline CDR1 reads DFQATT; CDR2 reads SNEGSKA (reference sequence). CDR3 loop: CSAIQGRSLEQYF. The DNA for the CDR3 is TGCAGTGCTATCCAGGGCCGATCACTCGAGCAGTACTTC.

A few counts support this clonotype. The rearrangement links TRBV20-1 to TRBJ2-3; D is ambiguous. CDR3 length equals 14 residues. CDR1 is DFQATT, CDR2 SNEGSKA, per germline (reference sequence). V shed 3 bases and J shed 0 bases, with 10 bases lying between them. DNA for the CDR3: TGCAGTGCTAGGAACAGCCCTAGCACAGATACGCAGTATTTT. This sequence encodes CSARNSPSTDTQYF.

The chain links TRBV9 to TRBJ2-3, with D perhaps being TRBD1 or TRBD2 (5 bases each). The CDR3 consists of 15 residues. Germline V gives CDR1 SGDLS, CDR2 YYNGEE. V dropped 0 bases and J dropped 2 bases, with 10 bases sitting between them. CDR3 in amino acids: CASSVEGTNTDTQYF. CDR3 coding DNA: TGTGCCAGCAGCGTAGAGGGGACCAACACAGATACGCAGTATTTT.

This clonotype showed up just a few times. The chain has TRBV29-1 and TRBJ2-7, with a weak D call TRBD2 (5 bases). Germline CDR1 is SQVTM and CDR2 is ANQGSEA. V lost 4 bases and J 3 bases, leaving 16 bases between the germline ends. This CDR3 contains 14 residues. DNA of the CDR3: TGCAGCGTTGTAGAGGGTGGGTGGAACTACGAGCAGTACTTC. Protein: CSVVEGGWNYEQYF.

V and J are TRBV2 and TRBJ1-2; D uncertain. The germline gives CDR1 SNHLY, CDR2 FYNNEI. This CDR3 spans 15 amino acids. Trimming took off 2 bases at V and 6 bases at J, with 16 bases between the two ends. The CDR3 DNA reads TGTGCCAGCAGTGAATTAGGCTTTTCCAGAGATGGCTACACCTTC. It yields the protein CASSELGFSRDGYTF.

This clonotype has more than one count but fewer than ten. This chain joins TRBV29-1 and TRBJ1-1, with 7 bases identical to TRBD1. Germline CDR1 and CDR2: SQVTM and ANQGSEA. The V segment lost 7 bases and the J segment 2 bases; nucleotides outside the gene matches: 7. This CDR3 spans 13 amino acids. CDR3 residues: CSASDRVNTEAFF. The CDR3 region has the DNA TGCAGCGCTAGCGACAGGGTTAACACTGAAGCTTTCTTT.

This clonotype was observed a handful of times. The chain is built from TRBV6-5 and TRBJ2-1; D perhaps matches TRBD1 (6 bases). Trimming removed 6 bases from V and 2 bases from J, with 14 bases in between. Per the germline V gene, CDR1 is MNHEY and CDR2 is SVGAGI. The CDR3 spans 15 residues. The DNA for the CDR3 is TGTGCCAGCAGCCACCGGGACATCGCCTACAATGAGCAGTTCTTC. Translation gives CASSHRDIAYNEQFF.

The V and J genes are TRBV12-3 or TRBV12-4 and TRBJ2-7, with 8 bases fitting TRBD1. Trimming took 8 bases from V and 7 from J; bases not matched to a gene: 13. The CDR3 spans 14 residues. The CDR3 loop is CASSSTGEIGEQYF. For the CDR3, the DNA is TGTGCCAGCTCCTCGACAGGGGAGATTGGGGAGCAGTACTTC.

This sequence joins TRBV7-2 and TRBJ2-5, with D hard to call. This CDR3 is built from 13 residues. CDR1 is SGHTA and CDR2 is FQGNSA in the germline V gene. Trimming stripped 2 bases from V and 8 bases from J, with 12 bases between. Here the CDR3 DNA reads TGTGCCAGCAGCTTATGGACCTCTTCTACCCAGTACTTC. It yields the protein CASSLWTSSTQYF.

This chain joins TRBV12-3 or TRBV12-4 and TRBJ2-5; tentatively, D is TRBD2 (6 bases). V lost 3 bases and J 5 bases, leaving 13 bases between the germline ends. The CDR3 extends over 14 amino acids. CDR3 in amino acids: CASSFRGGDETQYF. The CDR3 DNA reads TGTGCCAGCAGTTTTCGTGGCGGGGATGAGACCCAGTACTTC.

This chain uses TRBV20-1 with TRBJ2-7; D is ambiguous. Germline V lookup: CDR1 DFQATT, CDR2 SNEGSKA (reference sequence). This CDR3 is built from 14 residues. V was shortened by 0 bases and J by 7 bases, with 16 bases between the two germline ends. The chain's CDR3 is CSARDNGNLWEQYF. CDR3 nucleotide sequence: TGCAGTGCTAGAGATAATGGCAACTTATGGGAGCAGTACTTC.

The chain uses TRBV7-8 and TRBJ2-5, with 8 bases that match TRBD1. The trim removed 5 bases at V and 2 bases at J, leaving 10 bases unmatched. CDR1 SGHVS and CDR2 FQNEAQ come from the germline V gene. This CDR3 has 16 residues. The CDR3 region is CASSREDRARQETQYF. CDR3 bases: TGTGCCAGCAGCAGGGAGGACAGGGCCCGTCAAGAGACCCAGTACTTC. Drawing the rest from reference TRBV7-8 and TRBJ2-5, the complete variable domain is GAGVSQSPRYKVAKRGQDVALRCDPISGHVSLFWYQQALGQGPEFLTYFQNEAQLDKSGLPSDRFFAERPEGSVSTLKIQRTQQEDSAVYLCASSREDRARQETQYFGPGTRLLVL.

The V gene is TRBV20-1, the J gene TRBJ2-5; D unresolved. This CDR3 has 12 residues. V was pared by 1 base and J by 4 bases, with 7 bases between. Germline assignment: CDR1 DFQATT and CDR2 SNEGSKA (reference sequence). The CDR3 sequence: CSARGHGETQYF. In nucleotides, the CDR3 is TGCAGTGCTAGAGGGCACGGAGAGACCCAGTACTTC.

The chain carries TRBV9 and TRBJ2-1; D unresolved. Germline CDR1 SGDLS, CDR2 YYNGEE. The CDR3 extends over 16 amino acids. V gave up 5 bases and J gave up 0 bases, with 15 bases separating them. CDR3 residues: CASSPQSTSSYNEQFF. The CDR3 DNA reads as TGTGCCAGCAGTCCCCAGAGCACGAGCTCCTACAATGAGCAGTTCTTC.